What follows are 30 T cell receptor beta chains derived from one specimen sequenced in a study of blood T cells in healthy people across ages. A second PCR of 7 to 11 cycles used a sample-barcoded 5' primer and a J-beta primer mix. TCRdb passed the 5' RACE reads through MiXCR, listing each CDR3 protein once. The sample contains under 1,000,000 distinct CDR3 sequences, about 42% of which appear only once. Material for sequencing was blood. All receptors come from a man older than 75 in good health.

This clonotype was observed a few times. J is TRBJ2-1 and V is TRBV20-1; TRBD2 aligns across 9 bases. Germline V lookup: CDR1 DFQATT, CDR2 SNEGSKA (reference sequence). The CDR3 extends over 12 amino acids. After removal of 3 bases from V and 10 bases from J, the junction contained 4 bases not matched to a gene. CDR3 sequence reads: CSARYLAGEQFF. The CDR3 DNA reads TGCAGTGCTAGGTATCTAGCGGGAGAGCAGTTCTTC.

The gene calls are TRBV5-1 and TRBJ2-1, with 7 bases fitting TRBD1. The V and J ends lost 2 bases and 6 bases, in that order; junction bases with no gene match: 2. This CDR3 has 13 amino acids. Germline V gives CDR1 SGHRS, CDR2 YFSETQ. Here the CDR3 reads CASSFPGGNEQFF. As DNA, the CDR3 is TGCGCCAGCAGCTTCCCAGGGGGCAATGAGCAGTTCTTC.

This clonotype was detected only a few times. The V gene is TRBV10-3, the J gene TRBJ2-7, with no clear D. This CDR3 has 12 residues. Looked up from germline, CDR1 is ENHRY and CDR2 is SYGVKD. Trimming stripped 1 base from V and 3 bases from J, with 4 bases between. The CDR3 nucleotides are TGTGCCATCAGTGAGTATCGCTACGAGCAGTACTTC. The encoded protein is CAISEYRYEQYF.

The chain uses TRBV12-3 or TRBV12-4 and TRBJ1-1, with D perhaps matching TRBD1 (6 bases). The CDR3 sequence is 18 residues long. V shed 2 bases and J shed 2 bases, with 21 bases lying between them. The chain's CDR3 is CASSLTLTIGQKNTEAFF. Written as DNA, the CDR3 is TGTGCCAGCAGTTTAACCCTGACTATAGGACAGAAAAACACTGAAGCTTTCTTT.

The sample holds a few counts of this clonotype. The chain joins TRBV7-2 to TRBJ2-1; D is perhaps TRBD2 (6 bases). V shed 5 bases and J shed 4 bases, with 15 bases lying between them. Germline V CDR1 and CDR2: SGHTA, FQGNSA. The CDR3 is 15 amino acids. In nucleotides, the CDR3 is TGTGCCAGCAGCACAGTCAGCGGGCCGTACAATGAGCAGTTCTTC. This sequence encodes CASSTVSGPYNEQFF.

This clonotype showed up just a few times. A much bigger clone sits one base away, suggesting this may be a read error. The genes are TRBV12-3 or TRBV12-4 and TRBJ2-7, with 7 bases identical to TRBD2. J lost 3 bases, V lost 3 bases, and 5 bases had no gene match. This CDR3 has 14 residues. CDR3 in DNA: TGTGCCAGCAGTTTTCGCGCGGGAGACTACGAGCAGTACTTC. Amino acids: CASSFRAGDYEQYF.

The chain carries TRBV25-1 and TRBJ2-1, with TRBD2 matching 11 bases. V lost 2 bases to trimming and J lost 6 bases; unmatched junction nucleotides: 6. The CDR3 length is 16 residues. CDR1 is MGHDK and CDR2 is SYGVNS in the germline V gene. The chain's CDR3 is CASSEPGLAASNEQFF. CDR3 DNA sequence: TGTGCCAGCAGTGAACCGGGACTAGCGGCCTCCAATGAGCAGTTCTTC.

This chain uses TRBV3-1 with TRBJ2-5; D is ambiguous. Between the trimmed V and J ends, which lost 6 bases and 0 bases, there was a span of 8 bases. Germline loops: CDR1 LGHDT, CDR2 YNNKEL (reference sequence). The CDR3 is 13 residues long. The CDR3 sequence is CASRPQDQETQYF. The CDR3 DNA is TGTGCCAGCAGACCCCAGGACCAAGAGACCCAGTACTTC.

This clonotype was recorded a few times. This sequence joins TRBV28 and TRBJ1-5; D may be TRBD1 (5 bases). Trimming cost V 9 bases and J 2 bases, with 8 bases left between them. The CDR3 sequence is 12 residues long. From germline, CDR1 is MDHEN and CDR2 SYDVKM. The CDR3 nucleotides read TGTGCCAGTAAAGGGGGCAATCAGCCCCAGCATTTT. It encodes CASKGGNQPQHF.

Only a few counts were recorded for this clonotype. The chain joins TRBV20-1 to TRBJ2-1, with TRBD2 matching over 10 bases. V lost 5 bases and J lost 9; bases outside the gene matches: 13. This CDR3 has 15 residues. Germline-derived CDR1 and CDR2 are DFQATT and SNEGSKA (reference sequence). DNA of the CDR3: TGCAGTGCTTCACAGGTTTCTAGCGGGAGTGGTGAGCAGTTCTTC. Translated, it gives CSASQVSSGSGEQFF.

V usage is TRBV15 and J usage is TRBJ2-5; 16 positions match TRBD2. The CDR3 is 17 amino acids. V was pared by 6 bases and J by 5 bases, with 9 bases of the junction left unmatched. CDR1 and CDR2 from the germline V gene are LNHNV and YYDKDF (reference sequence). This CDR3 is CATRAGTSGRAGETQYF. CDR3 DNA sequence: TGTGCCACCAGAGCTGGGACTAGCGGGAGGGCCGGTGAGACCCAGTACTTC.

This chain connects TRBV5-1 to TRBJ1-4; no reliable D call. Trimming pared 4 bases from V and 1 base from J, leaving 5 bases between. CDR1 and CDR2 (germline): SGHRS, YFSETQ. The CDR3 extends over 13 amino acids. The CDR3 spells CASSKGTNEKLFF. The CDR3 DNA is TGCGCCAGCAGCAAGGGAACTAATGAAAAACTGTTTTTT.

V and J are TRBV24-1 and TRBJ2-7, with D tentatively TRBD2 (5 bases). Germline CDR1 KGHDR, CDR2 SFDVKD. V shed 0 bases and J shed 10 bases, with 18 bases lying between them. The CDR3 extends over 15 amino acids. This chain's CDR3 is CATSDLGLAGETQYF. CDR3 DNA: TGTGCCACCAGTGATTTGGGGCTAGCCGGGGAGACTCAGTACTTC.

The rearrangement links TRBV27 to TRBJ1-4; 11 bases align to TRBD1. Per the germline V gene, CDR1 is MNHEY and CDR2 is SMNVEV (reference sequence). CDR3 length: 18 amino acids. V dropped 5 bases and J dropped 7; count of bases not matched to a gene: 15. The DNA for the CDR3 is TGTGCCAGCAGTCCAAACCCAAGGACAGGGGGCGGTACTGAAAAACTGTTTTTT. Amino acid sequence: CASSPNPRTGGGTEKLFF.

The rearrangement uses TRBV6-1 and TRBJ2-5; D call uncertain. Trimming removed 7 bases at V and 5 bases at J, with 17 bases between. The CDR3 loop spans 14 amino acids. Germline-derived CDR1 and CDR2 are MNHNS and SASEGT. The CDR3 spells CASNWPQIGETQYF. The CDR3 nucleotides are TGTGCCAGCAACTGGCCACAGATCGGGGAGACCCAGTACTTC.

This sequence joins TRBV2 and TRBJ2-3, with TRBD2 identical over 10 bases. With V trimmed by 1 base and J by 4 bases, 5 bases remained unmatched. Germline lookup yields CDR1 SNHLY and CDR2 FYNNEI. The CDR3 length is 16 residues. The CDR3, as DNA: TGTGCCAGCAGTGAAGGTCTAGCGGGAGAGGCAGATACGCAGTATTTT. This sequence encodes CASSEGLAGEADTQYF.

The V call is TRBV7-8, the J call TRBJ2-5; TRBD2 aligns across 10 bases. CDR1 SGHVS and CDR2 FQNEAQ come from the germline V gene. The CDR3 is 15 amino acids. Trimming removed 1 base from V and 4 bases from J; junction bases left unmatched: 3. The CDR3 nucleotides read TGTGCCAGCAGCTTAGTGGCTAGCGGGAGAGAGACCCAGTACTTC. It specifies CASSLVASGRETQYF. Looking up the rest from reference TRBV7-8 and TRBJ2-5 gives the full variable domain: GAGVSQSPRYKVAKRGQDVALRCDPISGHVSLFWYQQALGQGPEFLTYFQNEAQLDKSGLPSDRFFAERPEGSVSTLKIQRTQQEDSAVYLCASSLVASGRETQYFGPGTRLLVL.

The table lists this clonotype with a few counts. The V and J genes are TRBV5-4 and TRBJ2-7; 12 nucleotides line up with TRBD2. From germline, CDR1 is SGHNT and CDR2 YYREEE (reference sequence). Unmatched junction bases numbered 7, after V lost 3 bases and J lost 9 bases. This CDR3 is built from 14 residues. The CDR3 nucleotides read TGTGCCAGCAGCTCCGCGGGGACTAGCGGGTCGCAGTACTTC. This gives the protein CASSSAGTSGSQYF.

This CDR3 is CASSQGQGTTNEKLFF. The CDR3 DNA reads TGTGCCAGCAGCCAAGGACAGGGGACAACTAATGAAAAACTGTTTTTT. The rearrangement joins TRBV4-2 to TRBJ1-4, with 8 bases fitting TRBD1. Germline values: CDR1 LGHNA, CDR2 YNFKEQ. V dropped 1 base and J dropped 0; count of bases not matched to a gene: 1. There are 16 residues in the CDR3.

About this clonotype: A much larger clonotype is one base distant, so this may be a read error. The CDR3: CTSRAASVGEQFF. In DNA form, the CDR3 reads TGTACCAGCAGGGCGGCTAGCGTCGGTGAGCAGTTCTTC. The chain joins TRBV12-3 or TRBV12-4 to TRBJ2-1; tentatively, D is TRBD2 (6 bases). The CDR3 totals 13 residues.

This clonotype was picked up a small number of times. The CDR3 nucleotides read TGTGCCAGCAGCCCACTCTACAGGGGGTGGGCAGAGACCCAGTACTTC. Translating it yields CASSPLYRGWAETQYF. The genes are TRBV14 and TRBJ2-5; the match to TRBD1 covers 8 bases. With 4 bases clipped from V and 4 bases from J, the junction kept 11 bases outside the gene matches. CDR3 length: 16 amino acids. Germline values: CDR1 SGHDN, CDR2 FVKESK. The full variable domain, in which reference TRBV14 and TRBJ2-5 provide the parts outside the CDR3, is EAGVTQFPSHSVIEKGQTVTLRCDPISGHDNLYWYRRVMGKEIKFLLHFVKESKQDESGMPNNRFLAERTGGTYSTLKVQPAELEDSGVYFCASSPLYRGWAETQYFGPGTRLLVL.

The genes are TRBV9 and TRBJ2-1, with 7 bases aligning to TRBD2. The CDR3 contains 16 residues. V gave up 0 bases and J gave up 5 bases; unmatched junction bases: 8. CDR1 is SGDLS and CDR2 is YYNGEE in the germline V gene. The CDR3 DNA reads as TGTGCCAGCAGCGTAGCTTTTTTAGCGGGCCACAATGAGCAGTTCTTC. Encoded protein: CASSVAFLAGHNEQFF.

This clonotype was picked up a small number of times. The chain couples TRBV9 to TRBJ2-1; D is possibly TRBD2 (6 bases). V shed 0 bases and J shed 6 bases, with 10 bases lying between them. CDR1 SGDLS and CDR2 YYNGEE come from the germline V gene. This CDR3 spans 14 amino acids. CDR3 amino acids: CASSVEPGLNEQFF. The CDR3 DNA is TGTGCCAGCAGCGTAGAACCGGGACTCAATGAGCAGTTCTTC.

The gene calls are TRBV5-1 and TRBJ2-5, with 11 positions matching TRBD2. With the DNA end fitting TRBJ2-7 better, the J assignment may be wrong. This CDR3 region has 14 residues. Germline-derived CDR1 and CDR2 are SGHRS and YFSETQ. The CDR3 sequence is CASRPTSGSHEQYF. The CDR3 DNA sequence: TGCGCCAGCAGGCCTACTAGCGGGAGTCACGAGCAGTACTTC.

This clonotype was counted many times. This sequence joins TRBV6-5 and TRBJ1-2; weak D call: TRBD1 (5 bases). The V and J ends lost 7 bases and 0 bases respectively, with 9 bases between them. Germline V gene data show CDR1 as MNHEY and CDR2 as SVGAGI. CDR3 length: 13 amino acids. CDR3 residues: CASTGGANYGYTF. CDR3 sequence (DNA): TGTGCCAGCACCGGGGGGGCTAACTATGGCTACACCTTC.

The genes are TRBV12-3 or TRBV12-4 and TRBJ2-4; D possibly corresponds to TRBD2 (5 bases). CDR3 size: 15 residues. V was pared by 5 bases and J by 0 bases, with 11 bases between. CDR3 bases: TGTGCCAGCAGTAGGGAGACACCAGCCAAAAACATTCAGTACTTC. It translates to CASSRETPAKNIQYF.

Only a few counts were recorded for this clonotype. V and J are TRBV12-3 or TRBV12-4 and TRBJ2-1, with D maybe TRBD2 (5 bases). This CDR3 spans 16 amino acids. The ends were cut back, 5 bases at V and 0 bases at J, with 14 bases in the middle. The CDR3 here is CASSESSSSSYNEQFF. The CDR3 DNA is TGTGCCAGCAGTGAGTCTAGCTCGAGCTCCTACAATGAGCAGTTCTTC.

This clonotype was found a few times. The chain uses TRBV28 and TRBJ2-1, with D perhaps TRBD1 (5 bases). CDR1 is MDHEN and CDR2 is SYDVKM in the germline V gene. Deletions cut 6 bases from V and 0 bases from J, with 12 bases between. CDR3 size: 15 residues. CDR3 region: CASSRTGNSYNEQFF. The CDR3 coding sequence is TGTGCCAGCAGCCGCACAGGAAACTCCTACAATGAGCAGTTCTTC.

J is TRBJ2-5 and V is TRBV7-8; either TRBD1 or TRBD2 may supply D (5 bases each). Germline V gene sequence: CDR1 SGHVS, CDR2 FQNEAQ. CDR3 length: 16 residues. The V end lost 2 bases, the J end lost 0 bases, and 13 bases lay between the germline ends. CDR3 coding DNA: TGTGCCAGCAGCTTATTATTTGAGGGGTACCAAGAGACCCAGTACTTC. Amino acids: CASSLLFEGYQETQYF.

To note about this clonotype: A read error may produce the germline difference seen at one junction end. J is TRBJ1-2 and V is TRBV28; D remains ambiguous. Germline loops: CDR1 MDHEN, CDR2 SYDVKM. This CDR3 region has 12 residues. The CDR3 region is CACRILNYGYTF. The CDR3 coding sequence is TGTGCCTGCAGGATCCTCAACTATGGCTACACCTTC.